This T cell receptor beta chain was captured by sequencing in a study of spatial heterogeneity in lung cancer. TCRdb used MiXCR to reprocess the 5' RACE reads, holding one entry per CDR3 protein. The sample lists around 11,000 distinct CDR3 sequences; around 3.5% were seen once. This clonotype was counted at least ten times. Since it is a stray read in a library aimed at alpha chains, this beta chain has a size that is not meaningful. Per germline, CDR1 ENHRY and CDR2 SYGVKD. The V gene lost 2 bases and the J gene lost 3 bases, with 6 bases spanning the gap. This CDR3 spans 13 amino acids. Noted time point: sample taken at primary tumor resection. Unsorted whole RNA samples from tumor, nontumor lung or frozen PBMC were sequenced.

Here the sequenced sample was PBMCs, taken at surgery. This receptor was identified in a female donor with early-stage non-small cell lung cancer. The chain employs TRBV10-3 and TRBJ2-3, with no clear D. CDR3 bases: TGTGCCATCAGTGAGCCTAGGACAGATACGCAGTATTTT. Its protein product is CAISEPRTDTQYF.